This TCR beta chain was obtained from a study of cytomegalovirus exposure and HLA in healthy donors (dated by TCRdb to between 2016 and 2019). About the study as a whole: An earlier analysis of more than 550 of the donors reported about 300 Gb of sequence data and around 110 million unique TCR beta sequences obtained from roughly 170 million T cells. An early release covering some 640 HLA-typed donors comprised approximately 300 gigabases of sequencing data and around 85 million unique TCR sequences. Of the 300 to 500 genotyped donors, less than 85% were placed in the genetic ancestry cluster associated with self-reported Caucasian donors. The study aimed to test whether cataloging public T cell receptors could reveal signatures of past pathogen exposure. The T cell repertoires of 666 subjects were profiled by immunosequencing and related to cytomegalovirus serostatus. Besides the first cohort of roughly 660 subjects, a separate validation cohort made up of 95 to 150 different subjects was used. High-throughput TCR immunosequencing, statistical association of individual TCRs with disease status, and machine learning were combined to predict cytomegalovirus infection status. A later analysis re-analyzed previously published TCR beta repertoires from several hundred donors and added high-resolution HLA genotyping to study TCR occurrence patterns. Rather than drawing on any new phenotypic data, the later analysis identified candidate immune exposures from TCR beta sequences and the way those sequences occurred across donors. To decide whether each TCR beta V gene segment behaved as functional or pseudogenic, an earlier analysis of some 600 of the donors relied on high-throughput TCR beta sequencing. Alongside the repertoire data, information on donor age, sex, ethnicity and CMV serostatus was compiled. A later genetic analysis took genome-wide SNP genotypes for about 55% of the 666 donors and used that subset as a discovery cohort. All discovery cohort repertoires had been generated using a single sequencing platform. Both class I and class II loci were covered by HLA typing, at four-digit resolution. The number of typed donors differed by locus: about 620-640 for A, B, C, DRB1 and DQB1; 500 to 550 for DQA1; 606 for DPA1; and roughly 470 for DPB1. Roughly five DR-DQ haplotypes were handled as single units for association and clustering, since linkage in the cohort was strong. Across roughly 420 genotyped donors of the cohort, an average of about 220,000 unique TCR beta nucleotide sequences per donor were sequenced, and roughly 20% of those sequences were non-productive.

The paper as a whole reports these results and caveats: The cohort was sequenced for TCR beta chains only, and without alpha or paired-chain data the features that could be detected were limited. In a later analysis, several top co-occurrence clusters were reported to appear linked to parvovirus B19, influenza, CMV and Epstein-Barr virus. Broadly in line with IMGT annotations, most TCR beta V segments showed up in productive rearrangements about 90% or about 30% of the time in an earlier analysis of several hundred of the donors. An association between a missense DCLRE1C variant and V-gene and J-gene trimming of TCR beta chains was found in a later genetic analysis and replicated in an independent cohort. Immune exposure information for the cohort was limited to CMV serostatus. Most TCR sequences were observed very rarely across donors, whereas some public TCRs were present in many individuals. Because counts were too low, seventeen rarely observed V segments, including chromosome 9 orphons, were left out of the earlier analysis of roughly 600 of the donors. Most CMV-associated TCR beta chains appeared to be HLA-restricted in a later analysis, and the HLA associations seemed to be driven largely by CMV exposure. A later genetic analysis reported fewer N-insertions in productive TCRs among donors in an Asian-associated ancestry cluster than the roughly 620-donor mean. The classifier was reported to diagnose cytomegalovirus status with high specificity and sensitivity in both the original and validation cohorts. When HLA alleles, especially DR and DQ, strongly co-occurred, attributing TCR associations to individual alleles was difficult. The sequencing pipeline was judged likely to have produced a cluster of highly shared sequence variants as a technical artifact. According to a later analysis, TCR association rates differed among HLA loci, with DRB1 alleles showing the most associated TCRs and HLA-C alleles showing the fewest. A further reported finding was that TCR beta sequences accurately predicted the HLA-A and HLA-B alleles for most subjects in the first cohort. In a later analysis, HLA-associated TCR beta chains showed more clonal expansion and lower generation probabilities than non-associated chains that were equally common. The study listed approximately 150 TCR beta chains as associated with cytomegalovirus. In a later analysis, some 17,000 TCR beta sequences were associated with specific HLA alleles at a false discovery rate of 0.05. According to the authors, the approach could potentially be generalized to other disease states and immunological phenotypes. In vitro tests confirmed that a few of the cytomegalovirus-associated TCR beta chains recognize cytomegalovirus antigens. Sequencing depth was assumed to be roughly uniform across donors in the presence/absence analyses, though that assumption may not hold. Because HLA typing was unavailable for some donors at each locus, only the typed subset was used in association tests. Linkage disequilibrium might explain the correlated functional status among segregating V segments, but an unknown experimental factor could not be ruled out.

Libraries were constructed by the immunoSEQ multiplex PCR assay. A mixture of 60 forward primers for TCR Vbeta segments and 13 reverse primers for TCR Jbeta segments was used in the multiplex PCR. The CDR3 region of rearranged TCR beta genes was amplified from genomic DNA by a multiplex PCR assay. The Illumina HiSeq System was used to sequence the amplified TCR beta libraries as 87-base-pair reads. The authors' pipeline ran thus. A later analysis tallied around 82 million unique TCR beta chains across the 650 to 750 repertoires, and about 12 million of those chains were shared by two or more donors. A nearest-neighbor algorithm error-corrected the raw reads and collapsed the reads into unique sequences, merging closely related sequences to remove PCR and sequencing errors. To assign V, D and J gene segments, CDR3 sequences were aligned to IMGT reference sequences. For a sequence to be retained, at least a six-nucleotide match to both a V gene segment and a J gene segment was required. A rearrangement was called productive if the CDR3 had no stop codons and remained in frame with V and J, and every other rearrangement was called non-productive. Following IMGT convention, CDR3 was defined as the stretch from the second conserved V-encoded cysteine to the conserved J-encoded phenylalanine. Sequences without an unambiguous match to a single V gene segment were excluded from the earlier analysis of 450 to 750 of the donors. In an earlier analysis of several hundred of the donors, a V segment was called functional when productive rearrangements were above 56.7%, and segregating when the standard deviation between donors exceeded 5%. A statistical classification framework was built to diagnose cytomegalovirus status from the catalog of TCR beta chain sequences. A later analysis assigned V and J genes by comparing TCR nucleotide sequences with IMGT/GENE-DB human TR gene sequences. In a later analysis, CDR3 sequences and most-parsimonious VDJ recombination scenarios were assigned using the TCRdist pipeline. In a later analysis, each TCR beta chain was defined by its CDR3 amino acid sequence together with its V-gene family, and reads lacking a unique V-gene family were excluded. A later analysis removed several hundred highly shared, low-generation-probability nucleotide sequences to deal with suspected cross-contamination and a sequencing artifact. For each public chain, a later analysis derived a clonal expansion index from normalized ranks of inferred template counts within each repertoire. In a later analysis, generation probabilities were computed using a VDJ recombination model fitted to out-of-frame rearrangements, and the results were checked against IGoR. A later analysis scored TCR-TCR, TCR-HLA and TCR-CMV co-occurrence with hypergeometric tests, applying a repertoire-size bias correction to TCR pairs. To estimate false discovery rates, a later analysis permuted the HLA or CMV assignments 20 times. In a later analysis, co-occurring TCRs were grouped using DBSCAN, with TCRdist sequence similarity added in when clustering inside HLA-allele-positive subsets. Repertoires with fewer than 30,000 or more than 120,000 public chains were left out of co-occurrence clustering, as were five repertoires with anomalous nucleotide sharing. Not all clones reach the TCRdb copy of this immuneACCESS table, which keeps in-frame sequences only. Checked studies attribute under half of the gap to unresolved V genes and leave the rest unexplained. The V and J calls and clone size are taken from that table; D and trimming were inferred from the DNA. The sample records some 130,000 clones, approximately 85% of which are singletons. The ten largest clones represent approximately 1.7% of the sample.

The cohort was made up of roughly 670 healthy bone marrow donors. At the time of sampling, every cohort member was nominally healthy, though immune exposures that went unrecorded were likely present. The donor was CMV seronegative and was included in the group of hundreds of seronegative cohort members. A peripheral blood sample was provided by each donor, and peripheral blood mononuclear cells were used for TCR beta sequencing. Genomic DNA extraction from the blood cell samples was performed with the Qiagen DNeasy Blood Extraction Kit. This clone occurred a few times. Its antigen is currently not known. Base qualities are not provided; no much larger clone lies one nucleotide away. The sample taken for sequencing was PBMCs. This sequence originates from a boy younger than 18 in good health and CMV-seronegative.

The sequenced DNA is TGTGCCAGCAGTTCTCGACAGGGTAGGGCTTTCTTT. This yields the protein CASSSRQGRAFF. The chain is encoded by TRBV6-5 joined to TRBJ1-1; TRBD1 fits 7 bases in the junction. The CDR3, cysteine through phenylalanine, is 12 amino acids long. The sequence is cut down to CDR3 DNA, 36 bases in frame from base 1. For CDR1 and CDR2, the germline V gene lists MNHEY and SVGAGI. Trimming leaves V shorter by 4 bases and J shorter by 11 bases, with the junction holding 7 bases beyond the gene matches.